Presented here are 6 T cell receptor beta chains from one specimen sequenced in a study of T-cell reconstitution after alpha-beta-depleted transplantation in children. A TCRbeta library incorporating unique molecular identifiers was prepared. One entry per CDR3 protein results from TCRdb running MiXCR on the PCR reads. The repertoire consists of about 110,000 distinct CDR3 sequences, with under 13% occurring once and the leading ten covering less than 40%. Specimen: PBMCs, collected before TCRalphabeta/CD19-depleted stem cell transplant. These receptor sequences come from a boy younger than 10 with acute lymphoblastic leukemia, due to receive a stem cell transplant.

Points on this clonotype: A much larger clone differs from this one at a single base, so this may be a read error. Because the CDR3 is missing its conserved closing phenylalanine or tryptophan, this is likely a read error. This chain links TRBV7-8 with TRBJ2-1; 9 bases map to TRBD1. The CDR3 has 16 residues. CDR1 and CDR2 (germline): SGHVS, FQNEAQ. Trimming at V came to 5 bases and at J to 8 bases, leaving 13 bases not matched to a gene. The CDR3 loop reads CASSLRDRDAPDEQFY. Written as DNA, the CDR3 is TGTGCCAGCAGCCTAAGGGACAGGGATGCCCCAGATGAGCAGTTCTAC.

This clonotype was observed many times. The junction and the germline gene differ at one end; a read error may be behind it. The CDR3 DNA reads TGCGCCAGCAGCTTGGTAGCGGGGAAGTCCTTCAATGAGCAGTTCTTC. It yields the protein CASSLVAGKSFNEQFF. This chain uses TRBV5-1 with TRBJ2-1; 8 bases are shared with TRBD2. The CDR3 runs 16 residues. The V gene's germline CDR1 is SGHRS and CDR2 YFSETQ.

This clonotype was seen many times. The rearrangement joins TRBV27 to TRBJ1-3, with TRBD1 identical over 7 bases. The germline CDR1 and CDR2 sequences are MNHEY and SMNVEV (reference sequence). The J segment lost 4 bases and the V segment lost 6 bases, leaving 3 bases of the junction unmatched. CDR3 length: 13 residues. The CDR3 sequence is CASSQTGGNTIYF. Here the CDR3 DNA reads TGTGCCAGCAGCCAGACAGGGGGAAACACCATATATTTT.

The CDR3 loop reads CASSIEDRVHEQFF. DNA of the CDR3: TGTGCCAGCAGTATCGAGGACAGGGTCCATGAGCAGTTCTTC. The V call is TRBV2, the J call TRBJ2-1, with 8 bases lining up with TRBD1. In germline, CDR1 is SNHLY, CDR2 FYNNEI. The trim removed 5 bases at V and 8 bases at J, leaving 8 bases unmatched. The CDR3 loop spans 14 amino acids.

This clonotype was counted ten times or more. The genes are TRBV20-1 and TRBJ2-5; 12 positions match TRBD2. The CDR3 has 14 amino acids. The J segment lost 4 bases and the V segment lost 2 bases, leaving 2 bases of the junction unmatched. Germline V lookup: CDR1 DFQATT, CDR2 SNEGSKA (reference sequence). CDR3 sequence (DNA): TGCAGTGCTAGAACTAGCGGGAGGAGAGAGACCCAGTACTTC. It yields the protein CSARTSGRRETQYF.

The chain recombines TRBV7-9 with TRBJ1-1; 9 bases fit TRBD1. The CDR3 loop spans 16 amino acids. The J segment lost 3 bases and the V segment lost 6 bases, leaving 11 bases of the junction unmatched. Germline loops: CDR1 SEHNR, CDR2 FQNEAQ (reference sequence). The CDR3: CASSQAGTGIHTEAFF. In DNA form, the CDR3 reads TGTGCCAGCAGTCAAGCTGGGACAGGGATCCACACTGAAGCTTTCTTT.